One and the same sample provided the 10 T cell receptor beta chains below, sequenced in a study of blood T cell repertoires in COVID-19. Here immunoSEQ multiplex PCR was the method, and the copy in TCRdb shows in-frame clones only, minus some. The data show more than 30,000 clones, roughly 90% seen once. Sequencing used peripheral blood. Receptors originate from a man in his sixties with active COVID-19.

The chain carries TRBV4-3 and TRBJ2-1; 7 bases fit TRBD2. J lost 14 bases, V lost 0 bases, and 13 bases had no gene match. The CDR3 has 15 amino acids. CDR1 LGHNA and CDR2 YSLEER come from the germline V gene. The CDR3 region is CASSQDQFSPGGKFF. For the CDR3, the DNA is TGCGCCAGCAGCCAAGATCAGTTTTCCCCCGGGGGGAAGTTCTTC.

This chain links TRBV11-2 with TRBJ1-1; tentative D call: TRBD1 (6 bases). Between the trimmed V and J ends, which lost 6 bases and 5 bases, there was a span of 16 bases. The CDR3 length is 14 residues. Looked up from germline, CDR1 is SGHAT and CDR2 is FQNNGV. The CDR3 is CASRDRRRGTEAFF. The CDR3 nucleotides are TGTGCCAGCAGGGACAGAAGAAGAGGGACTGAAGCTTTCTTT.

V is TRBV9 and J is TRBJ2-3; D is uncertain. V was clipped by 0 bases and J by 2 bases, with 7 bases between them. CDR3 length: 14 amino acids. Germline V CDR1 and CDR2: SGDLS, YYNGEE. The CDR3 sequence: CASSVELFTDTQYF. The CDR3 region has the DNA TGTGCCAGCAGCGTAGAACTATTCACAGATACGCAGTATTTT.

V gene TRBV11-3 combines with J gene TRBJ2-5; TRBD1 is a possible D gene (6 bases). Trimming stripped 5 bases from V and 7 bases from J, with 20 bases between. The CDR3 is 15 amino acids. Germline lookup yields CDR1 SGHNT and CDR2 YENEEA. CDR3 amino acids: CASSQRQRGIATQYF. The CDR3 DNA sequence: TGTGCCAGCAGCCAACGACAGAGGGGGATCGCGACCCAGTACTTC.

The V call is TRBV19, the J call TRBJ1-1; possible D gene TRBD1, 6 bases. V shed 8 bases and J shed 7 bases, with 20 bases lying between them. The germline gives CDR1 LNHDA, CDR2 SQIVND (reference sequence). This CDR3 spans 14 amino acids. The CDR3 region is CASRVSGGRGEAFF. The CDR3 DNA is TGTGCCAGTCGCGTCTCGGGGGGCAGGGGTGAAGCTTTCTTT.

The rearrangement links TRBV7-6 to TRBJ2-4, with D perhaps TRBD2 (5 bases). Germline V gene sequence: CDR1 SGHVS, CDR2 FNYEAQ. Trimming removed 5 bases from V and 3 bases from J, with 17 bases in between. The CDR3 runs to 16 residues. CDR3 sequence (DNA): TGTGCCAGCAGCCAGGACCCGGGATTAGGCAAAAACATTCAGTACTTC. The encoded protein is CASSQDPGLGKNIQYF. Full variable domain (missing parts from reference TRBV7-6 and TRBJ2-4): GAGVSQSPRYKVTKRGQDVALRCDPISGHVSLYWYRQALGQGPEFLTYFNYEAQQDKSGLPNDRFSAERPEGSISTLTIQRTEQRDSAMYRCASSQDPGLGKNIQYFGAGTRLSVL.

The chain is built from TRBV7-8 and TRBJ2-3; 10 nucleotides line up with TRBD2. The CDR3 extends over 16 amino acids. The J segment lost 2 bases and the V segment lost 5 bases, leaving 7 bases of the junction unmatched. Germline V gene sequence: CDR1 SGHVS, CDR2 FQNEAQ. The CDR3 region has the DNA TGTGCCAGCAGCCCCAGCGGGGGGGCCTTCACAGATACGCAGTATTTT. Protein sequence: CASSPSGGAFTDTQYF.

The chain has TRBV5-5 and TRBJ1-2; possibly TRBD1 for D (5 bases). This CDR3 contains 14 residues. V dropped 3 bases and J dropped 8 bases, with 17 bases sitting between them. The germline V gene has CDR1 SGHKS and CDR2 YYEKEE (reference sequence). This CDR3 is CASSWGEGRLGYTF. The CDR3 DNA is TGTGCCAGCAGCTGGGGCGAAGGACGGTTGGGCTACACCTTC.

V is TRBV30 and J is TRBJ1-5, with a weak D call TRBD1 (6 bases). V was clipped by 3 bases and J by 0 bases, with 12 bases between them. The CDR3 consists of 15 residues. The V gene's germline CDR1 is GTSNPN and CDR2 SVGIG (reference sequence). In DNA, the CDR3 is TGTGCCTGGAGGACGGGGGGGGCTAGCAATCAGCCCCAGCATTTT. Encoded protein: CAWRTGGASNQPQHF.

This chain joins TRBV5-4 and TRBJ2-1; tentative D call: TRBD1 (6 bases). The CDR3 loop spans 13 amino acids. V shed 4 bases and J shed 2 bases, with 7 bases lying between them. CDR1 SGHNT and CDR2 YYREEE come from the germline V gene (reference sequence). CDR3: CASSRTAYNEQFF. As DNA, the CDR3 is TGTGCCAGCAGCCGGACAGCCTACAATGAGCAGTTCTTC.